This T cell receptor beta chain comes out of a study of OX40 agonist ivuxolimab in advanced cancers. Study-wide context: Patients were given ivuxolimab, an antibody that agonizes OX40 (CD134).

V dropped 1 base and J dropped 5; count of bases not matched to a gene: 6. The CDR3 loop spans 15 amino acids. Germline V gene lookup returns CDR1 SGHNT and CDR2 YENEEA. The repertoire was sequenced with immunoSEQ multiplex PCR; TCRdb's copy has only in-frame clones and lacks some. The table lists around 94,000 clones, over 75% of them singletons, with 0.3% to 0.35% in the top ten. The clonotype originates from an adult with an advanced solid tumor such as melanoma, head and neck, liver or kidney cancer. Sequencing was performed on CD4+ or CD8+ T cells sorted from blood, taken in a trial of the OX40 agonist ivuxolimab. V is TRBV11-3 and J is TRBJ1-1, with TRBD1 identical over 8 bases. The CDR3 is CASSLARTGLTEAFF. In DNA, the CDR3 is TGTGCCAGCAGCTTAGCCCGGACAGGGTTGACTGAAGCTTTCTTT.